This TCR beta chain was obtained from a study of cytomegalovirus exposure and HLA in healthy donors (dated by TCRdb to the late 2010s). Study-wide context: According to an earlier analysis of around 600 of the donors, 150 million to 200 million T cells yielded approximately 120 million unique TCR beta sequences and 276 Gb of sequence data. Of the approximately 400 genotyped donors, approximately 82% fell in the genetic ancestry cluster associated with self-reported Caucasian donors. To study patterns of TCR occurrence, a later analysis re-analyzed previously published TCR beta repertoires from more than 550 donors and added high-resolution HLA genotyping. The study was designed to test whether signatures of past pathogen exposure could be identified by cataloging public T cell receptors. Genome-wide SNP genotypes for about 60% of the roughly 670 donors were used in a later genetic analysis, which treated that subset as a discovery cohort. An earlier analysis of a few hundred of the donors applied high-throughput TCR beta sequencing to assess whether each TCR beta V gene segment acted as functional or pseudogenic. A separate validation cohort of over 95 different subjects was used in addition to the roughly 700-subject first cohort. The number of typed donors differed by locus: roughly 620-630 for A, B, C, DRB1 and DQB1; some 500 for DQA1; some 610 for DPA1; and about 450 for DPB1. The T cell repertoires of under 750 subjects were profiled by immunosequencing and related to cytomegalovirus serostatus. Every repertoire in the discovery cohort had been generated on one and the same sequencing platform. A few DR-DQ haplotypes were treated as single units for association and clustering because of strong linkage in the cohort. The study combined high-throughput TCR immunosequencing, statistical association of individual TCRs with disease status, and machine learning to predict cytomegalovirus infection status. An early release covering over 500 HLA-typed donors comprised 250 to 350 gigabases of sequencing data and tens of millions of unique TCR sequences. Alongside the repertoire data, information on donor age, sex, ethnicity and CMV serostatus was compiled. Both class I and class II loci were covered by HLA typing, at four-digit resolution. In the later analysis, no new phenotypic data were used to find candidate immune exposures; instead, reliance was placed on TCR beta sequences and their occurrence across donors. Among 300 to 500 genotyped donors of the cohort, an average of approximately 240,000 unique TCR beta nucleotide sequences was sequenced per donor, of which about 18% were non-productive. Findings and caveats that apply to the study as a whole: When HLA alleles, especially DR and DQ, strongly co-occurred, TCR associations were difficult to assign to individual alleles. The only immune exposure information available for the cohort was CMV serostatus. A later genetic analysis reported fewer N-insertions in productive TCRs among donors in an Asian-associated ancestry cluster than the roughly 620-donor mean. In a later analysis, the rate of TCR association differed among HLA loci, with DRB1 alleles having the most associated TCRs and HLA-C alleles having the fewest. Linkage disequilibrium might explain the correlated functional status among segregating V segments, but an unknown experimental factor could not be excluded. It was suggested by the authors that the approach could potentially be generalized to other disease states and immunological phenotypes. A cluster of highly shared sequence variants was judged likely to represent a technical artifact of the sequencing pipeline. Only TCR beta chains were sequenced in this cohort, and the absence of alpha or paired-chain data limited detectable features. A few of the identified cytomegalovirus-associated TCR beta chains were confirmed in vitro to be specific for cytomegalovirus antigens. Broadly in line with IMGT annotations, most TCR beta V segments showed up in productive rearrangements about 87% or about 30% of the time in an earlier analysis of approximately 640 of the donors. Because HLA typing was unavailable for some donors at each locus, only the typed subset was used in association tests. In a later analysis, HLA-associated TCR beta chains showed more clonal expansion and lower generation probabilities than non-associated chains that were equally common. A later genetic analysis associated a missense DCLRE1C variant with V-gene and J-gene trimming of TCR beta chains, and an independent cohort replicated the association. Roughly uniform sequencing depth across donors was assumed in presence/absence analyses, although this assumption may not hold. Some IMGT-functional V segments, including TRBV6-2 and TRBV6-3, could not be told apart with the 87-base-pair reads, so those segments were excluded. Most CMV-associated TCR beta chains appeared to be HLA-restricted in a later analysis, and the HLA associations seemed to be driven largely by CMV exposure. A further reported finding was that TCR beta sequences accurately predicted the HLA-A and HLA-B alleles for most subjects in the first cohort. In a later analysis, some 18,000 TCR beta sequences were associated with specific HLA alleles at a false discovery rate of 0.05. In both the original and validation cohorts, the classifier was reported to diagnose cytomegalovirus status with high specificity and sensitivity. While some public TCRs were present in many individuals, most TCR sequences turned up only very rarely across donors. In the study, roughly 160 TCR beta chains were listed as associated with cytomegalovirus. In a later analysis, several top co-occurrence clusters were reported to appear linked to parvovirus B19, influenza, CMV and Epstein-Barr virus. Because counts were too low, about 18 rarely observed V segments, including chromosome 9 orphons, were excluded from the earlier analysis of some 540 of the donors.

Reading from cysteine to phenylalanine, the CDR3 counts 16 amino acids. CDR3 DNA is the only sequence kept; it has 48 bases, read in frame from the first base. The germline V gene yields LGHNA for CDR1 and YNFKEQ for CDR2. The library came from the immunoSEQ multiplex PCR assay. The multiplex PCR relied on a mix of 60 forward primers for TCR Vbeta segments and 13 reverse primers for TCR Jbeta segments. The CDR3 region of rearranged TCR beta genes was amplified from genomic DNA with a multiplex PCR assay. Amplified TCR beta libraries were sequenced as 87-base-pair reads on the Illumina HiSeq System. Per the original workflow: Across the 500 to 850 repertoires, a later analysis counted around 80 million unique TCR beta chains, 9.5 million to 12 million of which were shared by at least two donors. Raw reads were error-corrected and collapsed into unique sequences by a nearest-neighbor algorithm in which closely related sequences were merged to remove PCR and sequencing errors. To assign V, D and J gene segments, CDR3 sequences were aligned to IMGT reference sequences. For a sequence to be retained, a match of at least six nucleotides was required to both a V gene segment and a J gene segment. A rearrangement was called productive if the CDR3 had no stop codons and remained in frame with V and J, and every other rearrangement was called non-productive. Following IMGT convention, CDR3 was defined as the stretch from the second conserved V-encoded cysteine to the conserved J-encoded phenylalanine. The earlier analysis of about 590 of the donors excluded sequences that lacked an unambiguous match to a single V gene segment. In an earlier analysis of 587 of the donors, V segments were called functional above 56.7% productive rearrangements and were called segregating when the between-donor standard deviation exceeded 5%. A statistical classification framework was built for diagnosing cytomegalovirus status from the catalog of TCR beta chain sequences. V and J gene assignment, in a later analysis, came from comparing TCR nucleotide sequences with IMGT/GENE-DB human TR gene sequences. The TCRdist pipeline was used in a later analysis to assign CDR3 sequences and most-parsimonious VDJ recombination scenarios. In a later analysis, each TCR beta chain was defined by its CDR3 amino acid sequence together with its V-gene family, and reads without a unique V-gene family were excluded. To address suspected cross-contamination and a sequencing artifact, a later analysis removed roughly 640 highly shared, low-generation-probability nucleotide sequences. In a later analysis, a clonal expansion index for each public chain was calculated from normalized within-repertoire ranks of inferred template counts. A later analysis computed generation probabilities with a VDJ recombination model fitted to out-of-frame rearrangements, and checked the results against IGoR. A later analysis scored TCR-TCR, TCR-HLA and TCR-CMV co-occurrence with hypergeometric tests, applying a repertoire-size bias correction to TCR pairs. A later analysis estimated false discovery rates by permuting HLA or CMV assignments 20 times. A later analysis grouped co-occurring TCRs with DBSCAN, adding TCRdist sequence similarity when clustering within HLA-allele-positive subsets. Co-occurrence clustering excluded repertoires with fewer than 30,000 or more than 120,000 public chains, plus five with anomalous nucleotide sharing. The source is immuneACCESS, and TCRdb retained only in-frame sequences with V and J called. Part of the clones is not carried over; for the studies checked, unresolved V genes explain less than half of this, and the remainder is unexplained. That table gives V, J and clone size, and the DNA gave D and trimming. The sample yields 150,000 to 200,000 clones; roughly four fifths were counted once. Roughly 4.3% of the sample is taken by the ten largest.

To note about this clone: Its antigen specificity is not known. Sequence at one end of the junction differs from germline and may be a read error.

The cohort was made up of 666 healthy bone marrow donors. Cohort members were all nominally healthy when sampled, although unrecorded immune exposures were likely present. The donor tested CMV seropositive and was one of the 289 seropositive cohort members. A peripheral blood sample was provided by each donor, and peripheral blood mononuclear cells were used for TCR beta sequencing. The Qiagen DNeasy Blood Extraction Kit was used to extract genomic DNA from the blood cell samples. The V and J segments used are TRBV4-2 and TRBJ1-1; the D gene lacks a confident call. The sequence derives from a man between 50 and 59 years old in good health and CMV-seropositive. Sequencing was carried out using PBMCs. The DNA reads as follows: TGTGCCACCAGCTCGGAAGGCGGGCCAGGTAACACTGAAGCTTTCTTT. Protein translation: CATSSEGGPGNTEAFF.